This is a list of T cell receptor beta chains from one sample in a study of cytomegalovirus exposure and HLA in healthy donors. The data were produced by immunoSEQ multiplex PCR, yet TCRdb's version contains in-frame clones alone and is incomplete. The data show some 180,000 clones, over 80% seen once. The sample was PBMCs. The receptors derive from a man aged 40-55 years in good health and CMV-seronegative. Each CDR3 is given with its conserved first and last residue. A D gene is named only where the DNA matches it firmly. Size is omitted from some rows. Given values are once, few, many or a class for expanded clones.

13,TRBD2,TRBJ2-5,.,TRBV28,CASRGGLGGTQYF,TGTGCCAGCAGGGGGGGACTAGGGGGGACCCAGTACTTC
14,.,TRBJ1-2,.,TRBV30,CAWSNSGAGDGYTF,TGTGCCTGGAGTAATTCAGGGGCAGGGGATGGCTACACCTTC
14,.,TRBJ1-2,.,TRBV28,CASSSDGGVDGYTF,TGTGCCAGCAGTTCAGACGGGGGGGTCGATGGCTACACCTTC
13,.,TRBJ1-2,.,TRBV6-5,CASSYGQSLGYTF,TGTGCCAGCAGTTATGGGCAGTCCCTGGGCTACACCTTC
16,TRBD1,TRBJ2-7,.,TRBV28,CASISTVGQGRNEQYF,TGTGCCAGCATTTCGACAGTGGGACAGGGAAGGAACGAGCAGTACTTC
16,.,TRBJ2-7,few,TRBV4-3,CASSQDLGGGPYEQYF,TGCGCCAGCAGCCAAGATCTGGGGGGGGGCCCCTACGAGCAGTACTTC
13,TRBD1,TRBJ2-5,.,TRBV2,CASIRDRGETQYF,TGTGCCAGCATCCGGGACAGGGGGGAGACCCAGTACTTC
16,.,TRBJ2-5,.,TRBV7-2,CASSFDGAGFGKTQYF,TGTGCCAGCAGCTTTGACGGCGCGGGGTTCGGGAAGACCCAGTACTTC
16,TRBD2,TRBJ2-3,.,TRBV5-1,CASSFRTSGALLTQYF,TGCGCCAGCAGTTTCCGGACTAGCGGGGCTTTATTGACGCAGTATTTT
16,.,TRBJ2-1,once,TRBV11-3,CASSSRETGSYNEQFF,TGTGCCAGCAGCTCAAGGGAGACCGGCTCCTACAATGAGCAGTTCTTC
18,TRBD1,TRBJ2-1,.,TRBV5-6,CASSLLMGQGAQGNEQFF,TGTGCCAGCAGCTTGTTGATGGGACAGGGGGCGCAGGGCAATGAGCAGTTCTTC
15,TRBD1,TRBJ1-2,.,TRBV5-1,CASSPTGQALYGYTF,TGCGCCAGCAGCCCGACGGGACAGGCTCTCTATGGCTACACCTTC
18,TRBD1,TRBJ1-5,.,TRBV28,CASSFLDRGPESNQPQHF,TGTGCCAGCAGTTTCCTAGACAGGGGGCCAGAAAGCAATCAGCCCCAGCATTTT
14,TRBD1,TRBJ1-5,.,TRBV10-3,CAISEGQVNQPQHF,TGTGCCATCAGTGAGGGACAGGTCAATCAGCCCCAGCATTTT
16,TRBD1,TRBJ1-1,.,TRBV18,CASSRSGTGLNTEAFF,TGTGCCAGCTCACGATCCGGGACAGGCCTGAACACTGAAGCTTTCTTT
15,.,TRBJ1-2,.,TRBV30,CAWTDPGHRKYGYTF,TGTGCCTGGACGGATCCGGGACATAGAAAGTATGGCTACACCTTC
13,.,TRBJ1-5,.,TRBV30,CAWRTNRNQPQHF,TGTGCCTGGAGGACAAACAGAAATCAGCCCCAGCATTTT
11,.,TRBJ2-5,.,TRBV25-1,CASASGETQYF,TGTGCAAGCGCCAGTGGTGAGACCCAGTACTTC
17,TRBD1,TRBJ2-3,.,TRBV7-9,CASSTPHGQGWEDTQYF,TGTGCCAGCAGCACCCCCCATGGACAGGGATGGGAAGATACGCAGTATTTT
14,.,TRBJ1-1,once,TRBV21-1,CASSKDPTNTEAFF,TGTGCCAGCAGCAAAGATCCAACAAACACTGAAGCTTTCTTT
13,.,TRBJ2-3,.,TRBV18,CASSSGLGDTQYF,TGTGCCAGCTCCTCTGGACTTGGGGATACGCAGTATTTT
14,TRBD1,TRBJ2-3,.,TRBV28,CASSLEIRGDTQYF,TGTGCCAGCAGTTTGGAAATCAGGGGGGATACGCAGTATTTT
12,.,TRBJ2-2,.,TRBV5-4,CASRREAGELFF,TGTGCCAGCAGGAGGGAGGCGGGGGAGCTGTTTTTT
15,.,TRBJ2-7,few,TRBV11-2,CASSPNRALNYEQYF,TGTGCCAGCAGCCCCAACAGGGCCCTTAACTACGAGCAGTACTTC
16,.,TRBJ2-1,.,TRBV5-1,CASSFLSMGGFNEQFF,TGCGCCAGCAGCTTCCTTTCGATGGGGGGATTCAATGAGCAGTTCTTC
18,TRBD1,TRBJ1-2,.,TRBV7-9,CASSFYRDRGRGLYGYTF,TGTGCCAGCTCTTTCTACCGGGACAGGGGGCGCGGGTTATATGGCTACACCTTC
15,.,TRBJ2-5,.,TRBV6-1,CASSLRLQAQETQYF,TGTGCCAGCAGTTTAAGGTTGCAGGCCCAAGAGACCCAGTACTTC
14,.,TRBJ2-2,few,TRBV28,CASSLGLPSGELFF,TGTGCCAGCAGCTTGGGACTCCCCTCCGGGGAGCTGTTTTTT
15,.,TRBJ2-5,.,TRBV9,CASSVGGVREETQYF,TGTGCCAGCAGCGTAGGCGGAGTCAGGGAAGAGACCCAGTACTTC
15,.,TRBJ2-1,.,TRBV11-2,CASSLVSLPNNEQFF,TGTGCCAGCAGCTTAGTCTCACTACCCAACAATGAGCAGTTCTTC
11,TRBD1,TRBJ2-1,.,TRBV6-6,CAIGTGDEQFF,TGTGCCATCGGCACAGGGGATGAGCAGTTCTTC